This T cell receptor beta chain emerged from a study of T cell changes during pregnancy in multiple sclerosis. The method was immunoSEQ multiplex PCR; TCRdb's version includes in-frame clones alone and lacks a portion of them. The sample lists about 20,000 clones, 80% to 90% occurring once. This CDR3 spans 16 amino acids. Germline V gives CDR1 MRHNA, CDR2 SNTAGT. Trimming left V 0 bases short and J 9 bases short, with 19 bases between. This chain joins TRBV6-4 and TRBJ2-3; tentatively, D is TRBD1 (5 bases). The receptor comes from a female donor in good health, enrolled as a control in a pregnancy study. Material: CD8+ T cells from peripheral blood mononuclear cells, obtained in the second trimester of pregnancy. The CDR3 is CASSDSSLGSAGTQYF. The CDR3 DNA follows: TGTGCCAGCAGTGACTCGAGCCTAGGCAGCGCAGGGACGCAGTATTTT.